Listed below are T cell receptor beta chains from one sample, sequenced in a study of Ad26.COV2.S vaccination and SARS-CoV-2 variants. The table came from immunoSEQ multiplex PCR; TCRdb's copy has only in-frame clones and leaves some out. Among about 350,000 clones listed, roughly 91% were seen once. This sample comprised peripheral blood, obtained in a trial of Ad26.COV2.S vaccine versus placebo. The source of these receptors is a person between 18 and 60 years old who received the Ad26.COV2.S COVID-19 vaccine or a placebo. Each CDR3 is given with its conserved first and last residue. A D gene is named only where the DNA matches it firmly. The listing skips clone size in some rows; elsewhere it reads once, few, many or a size class.

TRBJ1-6 | 14 | TRBV13 | . | . | TGTGCCAGCAGCTTAGAGCACAATAATTCACCCCTCCACTTT | CASSLEHNNSPLHF
TRBJ2-4 | 18 | TRBV28 | . | . | TGTGCCAGCAGTTTACTCGGGGCTAGCCCTTCGGCCAAAAACATTCAGTACTTC | CASSLLGASPSAKNIQYF
TRBJ2-2 | 19 | TRBV4-1 | TRBD2 | few | TGCGCCAGCAGCCAAGAGGGACTAGCGGGAGGGCCGAGCACCGGGGAGCTGTTTTTT | CASSQEGLAGGPSTGELFF
TRBJ1-5 | 11 | TRBV5-8 | . | . | TGTGCCAGCAGCAACAATCAGCCCCAGCATTTT | CASSNNQPQHF
TRBJ2-6 | 14 | TRBV28 | . | . | TGTGCCAGCAGGGGGCGAACTGGGGCCAACGTCCTGACTTTC | CASRGRTGANVLTF
TRBJ2-1 | 15 | TRBV5-1 | . | . | TGCGCCAGCAGCTTGTTTACAGGGGAGGGGGATGAGCAGTTCTTC | CASSLFTGEGDEQFF
TRBJ2-1 | 13 | TRBV19 | . | . | TGTGCCAGTAGGAACACCGGAATCAATGAGCAGTTCTTC | CASRNTGINEQFF
TRBJ1-5 | 15 | TRBV3-1/TRBV3-2 | . | . | TGTGCCAGCAGCCAAGACTGGGGGGGCGGTCAGCCCCAGCATTTT | CASSQDWGGGQPQHF
TRBJ2-3 | 16 | TRBV20-1 | . | . | TGCAGTGCTAGTAGGCAGGGGAGGAGGAGCACAGATACGCAGTATTTT | CSASRQGRRSTDTQYF
TRBJ2-1 | 15 | TRBV9 | . | . | TGTGCCAGCAGCGTCTCCCCTCTACCCTACAATGAGCAGTTCTTC | CASSVSPLPYNEQFF
TRBJ1-1 | 12 | TRBV5-8 | . | few | TGTGCCAGCAGCTTGGTACAGTTTGAAGCTTTCTTT | CASSLVQFEAFF
TRBJ2-1 | 17 | TRBV4-2 | TRBD2 | . | TGTGCCAGCAGCCCCCCCTATGGAAGCGGGGGGGACAATGAGCAGTTCTTC | CASSPPYGSGGDNEQFF
TRBJ1-1 | 15 | TRBV4-3 | . | . | TGCGCCAGCAGCCAAGAGTCAGGGGCACATGCTGAAGCTTTCTTT | CASSQESGAHAEAFF
TRBJ2-1 | 13 | TRBV12-3/TRBV12-4 | . | . | TGTGCCAGCAGCCGGATCAGGGTAAATGAGCAGTTCTTC | CASSRIRVNEQFF
TRBJ2-2 | 16 | TRBV27 | . | . | TGTGCCAGCAGTTTATCCGCAGGGACCGGAGGCGGGGAGCTGTTTTTT | CASSLSAGTGGGELFF
TRBJ2-1 | 11 | TRBV5-8 | . | . | TGTGCCAGCAGCTTGGACAGGCCGCGGTTCTTC | CASSLDRPRFF
TRBJ2-3 | 16 | TRBV5-4 | . | . | TGTGCCAGCAGCTTGGGGCGGACCCTTAGCACAGATACGCAGTATTTT | CASSLGRTLSTDTQYF
TRBJ2-7 | 13 | TRBV12-5 | . | . | TGTGCTAGTGGTTTGGTACTGCAGGCGGCGCAGTACTTC | CASGLVLQAAQYF
TRBJ2-7 | 15 | TRBV7-2 | TRBD1 | . | TGTGCCAGCAGCCCCGACAGGGCCGGATCCTACGAGCAGTACTTC | CASSPDRAGSYEQYF
TRBJ2-7 | 15 | TRBV19 | . | few | TGTGCCAGTAGTCCCCAGGGTGAGGTGGCCTACGAGCAGTACTTC | CASSPQGEVAYEQYF
TRBJ2-1 | 13 | TRBV3-1/TRBV3-2 | . | . | TGTGCCAGCAGCCAAGACAGGGAAGATGAGCAGTTCTTC | CASSQDREDEQFF
TRBJ1-3 | 17 | TRBV10-1 | . | . | TGCGCCAGCAGTGAGTCCCGCGTACGACCCTCTGGAAACACCATATATTTT | CASSESRVRPSGNTIYF
TRBJ1-5 | 17 | TRBV30 | . | . | TGTGCCTCCCCGCACTCACCGTCCGTCTGGGTCTATCAGCCCCAGCATTTT | CASPHSPSVWVYQPQHF
TRBJ2-7 | 13 | TRBV28 | . | once | TGTGCCAGCAGTCCTACAACGGGCCCCGCGCCTGAGTTC | CASSPTTGPAPEF
TRBJ2-5 | 15 | TRBV5-6 | . | . | TGTGCCAGCAGCTTAGGCAGGTTTATAGCAGAGACCCAGTACTTC | CASSLGRFIAETQYF
TRBJ2-1 | 14 | TRBV7-8 | . | few | TGTGCCAGCAGCGGAAGGGACCGAGTCAATGAGCAGTTCTTC | CASSGRDRVNEQFF
TRBJ2-3 | 15 | TRBV28 | . | . | TGTGCCAGCAGTTTCCACGGCAGTCGCACAGATACGCAGTATTTT | CASSFHGSRTDTQYF
TRBJ2-3 | 17 | TRBV3-1/TRBV3-2 | . | . | TGTGCCAGCAGCCATCCGTGTACCGGGCGCCCGGCAGATACGCAGTATTTT | CASSHPCTGRPADTQYF
TRBJ2-2 | 15 | TRBV30 | . | . | TGTGCCTGGAGTGTAGAACACAGGAACACCGGGGAGCTGTTTTTT | CAWSVEHRNTGELFF
TRBJ2-3 | 18 | TRBV21-1 | . | . | TGTGCCAGCAGCAGTACAATAAGGAGGGTTAGGGGCACAGATACGCAGTATTTT | CASSSTIRRVRGTDTQYF
TRBJ1-1 | 13 | TRBV12-3/TRBV12-4 | TRBD1 | . | TGTGCCAGCAGGGCTGACAGGGACACTGAAGCTTTCTTT | CASRADRDTEAFF
TRBJ2-7 | 13 | TRBV5-1 | . | . | TGCGCCAGCAGCCCCAACCCCTTTGACGAGCAGTACTTC | CASSPNPFDEQYF
TRBJ2-2 | 17 | TRBV11-2 | TRBD2 | few | TGTGCCAGCAGCGATCCCCTAGCGGGAGAGGACACCGGGGAGCTGTTTTTT | CASSDPLAGEDTGELFF
TRBJ2-3 | 14 | TRBV7-2 | TRBD2 | . | TGTGCCAGCAGCTTTAGCGGGAGCACAGATACGCAGTATTTT | CASSFSGSTDTQYF
TRBJ1-2 | 19 | TRBV28 | TRBD1 | . | TGTGCCAGCAGTTTATTAACAGGGGCCGGGGTTGTGACTAACTATGGCTACACCTTC | CASSLLTGAGVVTNYGYTF
TRBJ1-5 | 15 | TRBV7-2 | . | once | TGTGCCAGCAGGATCCAGACGGATAGCAATCAGCCCCAGCATTTT | CASRIQTDSNQPQHF